This T cell receptor beta chain appears in the sequencing data of a study of T cells after yellow fever vaccination. General study findings and limits: One caveat is that FACS-sorted repertoires could contain abundant clonotypes contaminating from the bulk population. Subsequent to the booster, the majority of primary-vaccination clones reappeared (around 96% CD4, around 90% CD8).

This clonotype was found many times. Its target is not known. Template-switching 5'RACE yielded the TCR cDNA; a universal primer site and UMIs were added in the process. MiXCR, run by TCRdb on the 5' RACE reads, gives a single entry per CDR3 protein. The repertoire holds 250,000 or so distinct CDR3 sequences, with roughly 3.5% as singletons. This TCR was recovered from a man younger than 35 who received the YFV17D yellow fever vaccine. The source material was PBMCs, sampled 15 days after the yellow fever booster vaccination.

CDR3 residues: CASSLWGQENSYEQYF. CDR3 coding DNA: TGTGCCAGCAGTTTATGGGGACAGGAGAACTCCTACGAGCAGTACTTC. The genes are TRBV12-3 or TRBV12-4 and TRBJ2-7; 8 bases are shared with TRBD1. The CDR3 totals 16 residues. The ends lost 2 bases at V and 0 bases at J; junction bases unmatched: 6.